This T cell receptor beta chain was sequenced for a study of OX40 agonist ivuxolimab in advanced cancers. Method: immunoSEQ multiplex PCR; TCRdb's copy keeps in-frame clones and lacks some. The repertoire holds about 41,000 clones, with 87% as singletons. Germline V gene sequence: CDR1 MDHEN, CDR2 SYDVKM. After removal of 5 bases from V and 2 bases from J, the junction contained 7 bases not matched to a gene. This CDR3 comprises 15 residues. The receptor was derived from an adult with an advanced solid tumor such as melanoma, head and neck, liver or kidney cancer. The rearrangement links TRBV28 to TRBJ1-2, with 8 nucleotides matching TRBD1. The starting material was CD4+ or CD8+ T cells sorted from blood, obtained in a trial of the OX40 agonist ivuxolimab. CDR3 sequence: CASSTWTGNNYGYTF. CDR3 in DNA: TGTGCCAGCAGTACGTGGACAGGGAACAACTATGGCTACACCTTC.